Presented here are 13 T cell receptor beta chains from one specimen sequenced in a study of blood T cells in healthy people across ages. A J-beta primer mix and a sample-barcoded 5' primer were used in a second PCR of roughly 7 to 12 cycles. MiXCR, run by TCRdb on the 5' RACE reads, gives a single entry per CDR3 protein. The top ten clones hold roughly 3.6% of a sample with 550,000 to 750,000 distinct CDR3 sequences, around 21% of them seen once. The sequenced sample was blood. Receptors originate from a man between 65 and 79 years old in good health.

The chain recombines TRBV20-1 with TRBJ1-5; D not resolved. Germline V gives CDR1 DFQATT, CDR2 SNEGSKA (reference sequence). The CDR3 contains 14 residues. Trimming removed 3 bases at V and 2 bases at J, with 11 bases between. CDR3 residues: CSARGSAGNQPQHF. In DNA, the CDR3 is TGCAGTGCTAGGGGGTCAGCGGGCAATCAGCCCCAGCATTTT.

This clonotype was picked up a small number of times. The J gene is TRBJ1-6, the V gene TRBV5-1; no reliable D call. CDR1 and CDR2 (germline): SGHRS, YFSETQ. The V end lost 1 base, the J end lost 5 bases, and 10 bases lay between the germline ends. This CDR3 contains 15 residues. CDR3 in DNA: TGCGCCAGCAGCTTGATCCCGGAGAATAATTCACCCCTCCACTTT. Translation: CASSLIPENNSPLHF.

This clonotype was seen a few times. CDR3 protein: CASSEGKGARTDTQYF. The CDR3 coding sequence is TGTGCCAGCTCCGAAGGGAAGGGGGCTAGGACAGATACGCAGTATTTT. V is TRBV6-1 and J is TRBJ2-3, with TRBD1 matching over 7 bases. Germline assignment: CDR1 MNHNS and CDR2 SASEGT. There are 16 residues in the CDR3. Germline trimming cut 8 bases from V and 3 bases from J; bases unmatched to any gene: 14.

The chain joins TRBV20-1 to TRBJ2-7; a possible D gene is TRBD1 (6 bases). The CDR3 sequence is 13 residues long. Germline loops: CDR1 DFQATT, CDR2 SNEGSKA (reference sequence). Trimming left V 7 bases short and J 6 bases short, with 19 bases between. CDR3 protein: CSGAVGGVVEQYF. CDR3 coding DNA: TGCAGTGGGGCCGTTGGGGGCGTCGTCGAGCAGTACTTC.

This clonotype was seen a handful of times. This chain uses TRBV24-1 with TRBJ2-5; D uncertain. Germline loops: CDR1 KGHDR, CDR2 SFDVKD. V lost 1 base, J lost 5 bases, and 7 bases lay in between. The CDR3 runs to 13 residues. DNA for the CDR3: TGTGCCACCAGTGATTTTTCGTTGGAGACCCAGTACTTC. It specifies CATSDFSLETQYF.

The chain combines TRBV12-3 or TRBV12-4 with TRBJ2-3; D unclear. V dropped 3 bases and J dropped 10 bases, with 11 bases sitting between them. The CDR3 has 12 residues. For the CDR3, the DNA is TGTGCCAGCAGTTTCCCACGGACGCCGCAGTATTTT. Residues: CASSFPRTPQYF.

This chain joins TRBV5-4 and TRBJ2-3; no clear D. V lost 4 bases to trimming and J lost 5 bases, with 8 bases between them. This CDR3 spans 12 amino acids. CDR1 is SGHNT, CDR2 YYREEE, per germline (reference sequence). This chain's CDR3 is CASSNWGDTQYF. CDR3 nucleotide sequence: TGTGCCAGCAGCAACTGGGGAGATACGCAGTATTTT.

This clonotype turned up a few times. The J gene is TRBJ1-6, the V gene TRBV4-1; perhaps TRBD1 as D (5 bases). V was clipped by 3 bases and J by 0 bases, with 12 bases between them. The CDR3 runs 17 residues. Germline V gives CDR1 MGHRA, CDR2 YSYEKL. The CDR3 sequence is CASSQGPQSSYNSPLHF. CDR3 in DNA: TGCGCCAGCAGCCAGGGACCCCAGAGCTCCTATAATTCACCCCTCCACTTT.

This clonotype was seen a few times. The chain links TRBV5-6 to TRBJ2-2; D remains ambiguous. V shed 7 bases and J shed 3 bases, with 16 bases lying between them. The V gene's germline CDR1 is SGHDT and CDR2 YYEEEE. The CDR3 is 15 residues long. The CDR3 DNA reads TGTGCCAGCGGGCCGCTGGCGGCACACACCGGGGAGCTGTTTTTT. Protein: CASGPLAAHTGELFF.

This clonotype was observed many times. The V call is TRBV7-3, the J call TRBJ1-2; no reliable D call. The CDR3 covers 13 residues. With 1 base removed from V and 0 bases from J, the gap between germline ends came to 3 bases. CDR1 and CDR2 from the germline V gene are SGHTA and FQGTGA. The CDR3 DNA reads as TGTGCCAGCAGCTTAAACTCTAACTATGGCTACACCTTC. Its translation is CASSLNSNYGYTF.

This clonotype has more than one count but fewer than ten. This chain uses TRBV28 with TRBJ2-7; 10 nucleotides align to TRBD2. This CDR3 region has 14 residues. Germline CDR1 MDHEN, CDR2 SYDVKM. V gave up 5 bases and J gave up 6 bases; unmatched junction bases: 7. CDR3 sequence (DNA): TGTGCCAGCAGTCCCGGGACTAGCGTAACCGAGCAGTACTTC. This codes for CASSPGTSVTEQYF. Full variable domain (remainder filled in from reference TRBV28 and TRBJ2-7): DVKVTQSSRYLVKRTGEKVFLECVQDMDHENMFWYRQDPGLGLRLIYFSYDVKMKEKGDIPEGYSVSREKKERFSLILESASTNQTSMYLCASSPGTSVTEQYFGPGTRLTVT.

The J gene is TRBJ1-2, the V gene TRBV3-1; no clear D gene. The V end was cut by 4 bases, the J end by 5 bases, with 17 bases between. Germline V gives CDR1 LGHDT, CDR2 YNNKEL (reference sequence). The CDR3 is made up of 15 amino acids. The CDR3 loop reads CASSRREAGAYGYTF. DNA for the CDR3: TGTGCCAGCAGCCGACGGGAGGCGGGTGCTTATGGCTACACCTTC.

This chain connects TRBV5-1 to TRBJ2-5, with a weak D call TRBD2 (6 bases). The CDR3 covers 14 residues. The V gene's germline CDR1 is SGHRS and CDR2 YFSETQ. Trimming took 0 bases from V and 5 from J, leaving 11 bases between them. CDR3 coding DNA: TGCGCCAGCAGCTTGGAACCTAGCGTCGAGACCCAGTACTTC. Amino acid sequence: CASSLEPSVETQYF. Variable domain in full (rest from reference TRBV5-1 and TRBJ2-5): KAGVTQTPRYLIKTRGQQVTLSCSPISGHRSVSWYQQTPGQGLQFLFEYFSETQRNKGNFPGRFSGRQFSNSRSEMNVSTLELGDSALYLCASSLEPSVETQYFGPGTRLLVL.